These 24 T cell receptor beta chains share one sample of origin, sequenced in a study of shared clonotypes between healthy human individuals. TCRdb's copy holds only in-frame clones and misses some; the assay was immunoSEQ multiplex PCR. The data hold about 480,000 clones, with 75% to 80% observed a single time. The sequencing input was PBMCs. The receptors shown here come from a woman aged 40 to 50 in good health. Some clones in this sample may be carry-over from other donors' samples.

This clone was found once. The J gene is TRBJ2-3, the V gene TRBV19, with 10 bases fitting TRBD2. Germline CDR1 is LNHDA and CDR2 is SQIVND (reference sequence). The CDR3 extends over 17 amino acids. The J segment lost 0 bases and the V segment lost 5 bases, leaving 8 bases of the junction unmatched. Written as DNA, the CDR3 is TGTGCCAGTAGTTCCCAGCGGGAGGGGACTAGCACAGATACGCAGTATTTT. Its protein product is CASSSQREGTSTDTQYF.

V is TRBV10-3 and J is TRBJ2-1; 10 nucleotides agree with TRBD2. Germline V lookup: CDR1 ENHRY, CDR2 SYGVKD. The CDR3 totals 16 residues. Losses at the gene ends were 8 bases for V and 4 bases for J; bases not matched to a gene: 11. CDR3 DNA sequence: TGTGCCATCGCGGCAACAACTAGCGGGGCTTACAATGAGCAGTTCTTC. Translated: CAIAATTSGAYNEQFF.

This chain uses TRBV6-1 with TRBJ1-2, with D possibly being TRBD1 (6 bases). V lost 0 bases and J lost 3, with 14 bases in between. Germline assignment: CDR1 MNHNS and CDR2 SASEGT. The CDR3 runs 16 residues. CDR3 region: CASSEALGQNHYGYTF. DNA of the CDR3: TGTGCCAGCAGTGAAGCGCTAGGACAGAACCACTATGGCTACACCTTC.

This chain joins TRBV5-5 and TRBJ2-7, with TRBD1 matching 7 bases. The CDR3 consists of 15 residues. The germline CDR1 and CDR2 sequences are SGHKS and YYEKEE (reference sequence). With 2 bases clipped from V and 5 bases from J, the junction kept 10 bases outside the gene matches. CDR3 DNA: TGTGCCAGCAGCTTAGGGAATACAGGGGTCGACGAGCAGTACTTC. It codes for CASSLGNTGVDEQYF. Complete variable domain (other parts from reference TRBV5-5 and TRBJ2-7): DAGVTQSPTHLIKTRGQQVTLRCSPISGHKSVSWYQQVLGQGPQFIFQYYEKEERGRGNFPDRFSARQFPNYSSELNVNALLLGDSALYLCASSLGNTGVDEQYFGPGTRLTVT.

V gene TRBV7-2 combines with J gene TRBJ1-4; a possible D gene is TRBD1 (5 bases). Per the germline V gene, CDR1 is SGHTA and CDR2 is FQGNSA. This CDR3 is built from 14 residues. Trimming took off 5 bases at V and 6 bases at J, with 13 bases between the two ends. The CDR3 loop is CASSVRPRDEKLFF. The CDR3 DNA reads as TGTGCCAGCAGCGTACGCCCCAGGGATGAAAAACTGTTTTTT.

At least ten counts were recorded for this clone. The chain couples TRBV5-1 to TRBJ2-1; 8 nucleotides line up with TRBD1. Germline V gene lookup returns CDR1 SGHRS and CDR2 YFSETQ. The length of the CDR3 is 13 residues. V was clipped by 4 bases and J by 7 bases; unmatched bases: 4. CDR3 coding DNA: TGCGCCAGCAGCGGCCAGGGGGCAAATGAGCAGTTCTTC. Translating gives CASSGQGANEQFF.

This clone was picked up many times. The V call is TRBV19, the J call TRBJ2-5; TRBD2 matches 9 bases. V shed 2 bases and J 4 bases; nucleotides not matched to a gene: 2. The germline V gene has CDR1 LNHDA and CDR2 SQIVND (reference sequence). The CDR3 sequence is 14 residues long. CDR3 sequence: CASSILAGRETQYF. The CDR3 DNA reads TGTGCCAGTAGTATACTAGCGGGAAGAGAGACCCAGTACTTC.

This sequence joins TRBV5-4 and TRBJ1-2; D possibly corresponds to TRBD1 (6 bases). The CDR3 is 14 residues long. The V gene's germline CDR1 is SGHNT and CDR2 YYREEE (reference sequence). The V and J ends lost 4 bases and 1 base respectively, with 11 bases between them. The CDR3 DNA is TGTGCCAGCAGCCAAGGGGGGAGTAACTATGGCTACACCTTC. Protein product: CASSQGGSNYGYTF.

With respect to this clone: The same CDR3 can be traced to other DNA sequences in this sample. CDR3 region: CASSRTSGDYNEQFF. As DNA, the CDR3 is TGCGCCAGCAGCCGGACTAGCGGAGATTACAATGAGCAGTTCTTC. The chain joins TRBV5-1 to TRBJ2-1, with 10 bases aligning to TRBD2. Germline-derived CDR1 and CDR2 are SGHRS and YFSETQ. This CDR3 contains 15 residues. Trimming removed 4 bases from V and 4 bases from J; junction bases left unmatched: 5.

The chain combines TRBV7-9 with TRBJ2-1; tentatively, D is TRBD1 or TRBD2 (6 bases each). The germline V gene has CDR1 SEHNR and CDR2 FQNEAQ (reference sequence). CDR3 size: 16 residues. V dropped 6 bases and J dropped 0 bases, with 15 bases sitting between them. CDR3 sequence reads: CASRPGAGSSYNEQFF. The CDR3 DNA follows: TGTGCCAGCAGACCAGGGGCGGGAAGCTCCTACAATGAGCAGTTCTTC.

The genes are TRBV5-3 and TRBJ2-7; 10 bases are shared with TRBD1. TRBV5-3 is labeled an ORF, and its function is uncertain. The CDR3 sequence is 17 residues long. Trimming took 4 bases from V and 6 from J; bases not matched to a gene: 16. The CDR3 region has the DNA TGTGCCAGAAGCCGACAAGACAGGGGGCAACGTAAGTGCGAGCAGTACTTC. Translation: CARSRQDRGQRKCEQYF.

A single count supports this clone. This chain uses TRBV5-1 with TRBJ2-3; 9 nucleotides line up with TRBD1. The CDR3 is made up of 14 amino acids. The V and J ends lost 4 bases and 3 bases, in that order; junction bases with no gene match: 3. Germline assignment: CDR1 SGHRS and CDR2 YFSETQ. This CDR3 reads CASSGTGMTDTQYF. The DNA of the CDR3 is TGCGCCAGCAGCGGGACAGGGATGACAGATACGCAGTATTTT.

The genes are TRBV5-6 and TRBJ2-1; D is tentatively TRBD1 or TRBD2 (5 bases each). CDR3 size: 14 residues. In germline, CDR1 is SGHDT, CDR2 YYEEEE. V dropped 6 bases and J dropped 3 bases, with 13 bases sitting between them. Written as DNA, the CDR3 is TGTGCCAGCAAACGGGACGGAAGCTACAATGAGCAGTTCTTC. Translation gives CASKRDGSYNEQFF.

The rearrangement links TRBV7-6 to TRBJ2-5, with 7 bases aligning to TRBD1. J lost 0 bases, V lost 5 bases, and 3 bases had no gene match. This CDR3 region has 14 residues. Per germline, CDR1 SGHVS and CDR2 FNYEAQ. The CDR3 DNA reads TGTGCCAGCAGCCGGGGACAGTACCAAGAGACCCAGTACTTC. It encodes CASSRGQYQETQYF.

V is TRBV7-8 and J is TRBJ2-1; 11 bases agree with TRBD2. The germline gives CDR1 SGHVS, CDR2 FQNEAQ. This CDR3 region has 15 residues. The V gene end was trimmed by 4 bases and the J gene end by 3 bases; junction bases not matched to a gene: 2. CDR3 sequence reads: CASSSGLAVYNEQFF. Here the CDR3 DNA reads TGTGCCAGCAGCTCGGGACTAGCGGTCTACAATGAGCAGTTCTTC.

Ten or more counts support this clone. This chain uses TRBV6-4 with TRBJ2-3; 11 nucleotides match TRBD2. The CDR3 contains 15 residues. J lost 6 bases, V lost 1 base, and 3 bases had no gene match. Germline lookup yields CDR1 MRHNA and CDR2 SNTAGT. The CDR3: CASSDLAGGPDTQYF. The CDR3 nucleotides read TGTGCCAGCAGTGACTTAGCGGGAGGGCCTGATACGCAGTATTTT.

The chain carries TRBV27 and TRBJ2-4; D may match TRBD1 or TRBD2 (5 bases each). This CDR3 contains 14 residues. Germline lookup yields CDR1 MNHEY and CDR2 SMNVEV (reference sequence). Trimming cost V 5 bases and J 9 bases, with 17 bases left between them. Here the CDR3 DNA reads TGTGCCAGCAGTCCTGGGACCTGGGGCACCATTCAGTACTTC. It translates to CASSPGTWGTIQYF.

J is TRBJ2-7 and V is TRBV7-6; TRBD1 matches 9 bases. This CDR3 contains 16 residues. CDR1 and CDR2 (germline): SGHVS, FNYEAQ. V shed 4 bases, J shed 3 bases, and the junction held 10 bases outside the gene matches. The CDR3 coding sequence is TGTGCCAGCAGCTCGCCCACCGGGACAGGGCTCTACGAGCAGTACTTC. Translating it yields CASSSPTGTGLYEQYF.

The J gene is TRBJ1-4, the V gene TRBV7-2; TRBD1 aligns across 8 bases. Germline V gene sequence: CDR1 SGHTA, CDR2 FQGNSA. This CDR3 contains 18 residues. After removal of 1 base from V and 3 bases from J, the junction contained 10 bases not matched to a gene. CDR3 coding DNA: TGTGCCAGCAGCTTAGGACAACAGGGGGTAGTGGCTAATGAAAAACTGTTTTTT. Translating it yields CASSLGQQGVVANEKLFF.

This clone was counted only a few times. The rearrangement joins TRBV28 to TRBJ2-7; 14 nucleotides match TRBD2. J was trimmed by 1 base and V by 5 bases; bases with no gene match: 10. Per germline, CDR1 MDHEN and CDR2 SYDVKM. The CDR3 consists of 18 residues. The CDR3 here is CASSPGGLAGGRSYEQYF. The CDR3 DNA reads as TGTGCCAGCAGTCCCGGTGGACTAGCGGGAGGTCGGTCCTACGAGCAGTACTTC.

This clone appeared a single time. The chain combines TRBV2 with TRBJ2-7; 12 bases line up with TRBD2. CDR3 length: 19 amino acids. Germline CDR1 SNHLY, CDR2 FYNNEI. Unmatched junction bases numbered 10, after V lost 1 base and J lost 0 bases. The CDR3 DNA sequence: TGTGCCAGCAGTGAAGACGTGTCTAGCGGGAGGGCCATCTCCTACGAGCAGTACTTC. It yields the protein CASSEDVSSGRAISYEQYF.

This chain joins TRBV6-5 and TRBJ2-5; 7 bases match TRBD2. V was pared by 0 bases and J by 5 bases, with 6 bases of the junction left unmatched. The CDR3 sequence is 15 residues long. CDR1 MNHEY and CDR2 SVGAGI come from the germline V gene. CDR3 amino acids: CASSYSTEGGETQYF. In DNA, the CDR3 is TGTGCCAGCAGTTACTCGACGGAGGGAGGGGAGACCCAGTACTTC.

This clone was recorded once. The likely explanation is a read error, given a far larger clone one base away. The J gene is TRBJ1-5, the V gene TRBV28; 9 nucleotides agree with TRBD1. The germline V gene encodes CDR1 MDHEN and CDR2 SYDVKM. The length of the CDR3 is 15 residues. The chain's CDR3 is CASSFGDRDNRPQHF. CDR3 DNA: TGTGCCAGCAGTTTTGGGGACAGGGACAATCGGCCCCAGCATTTT. The entire variable domain, with the rest obtained from reference TRBV28 and TRBJ1-5, is as follows: DVKVTQSSRYLVKRTGEKVFLECVQDMDHENMFWYRQDPGLGLRLIYFSYDVKMKEKGDIPEGYSVSREKKERFSLILESASTNQTSMYLCASSFGDRDNRPQHFGDGTRLSIL.

CDR3 DNA sequence: TGTGCCAGTAGTATAGATTCCAGGGGAGGTCAGCCCCAGCATTTT. It encodes CASSIDSRGGQPQHF. The chain uses TRBV19 and TRBJ1-5; a weak D match, TRBD1 (6 bases). V lost 0 bases to trimming and J lost 6 bases, with 12 bases between them. The CDR3 is 15 amino acids. Per germline, CDR1 LNHDA and CDR2 SQIVND (reference sequence).